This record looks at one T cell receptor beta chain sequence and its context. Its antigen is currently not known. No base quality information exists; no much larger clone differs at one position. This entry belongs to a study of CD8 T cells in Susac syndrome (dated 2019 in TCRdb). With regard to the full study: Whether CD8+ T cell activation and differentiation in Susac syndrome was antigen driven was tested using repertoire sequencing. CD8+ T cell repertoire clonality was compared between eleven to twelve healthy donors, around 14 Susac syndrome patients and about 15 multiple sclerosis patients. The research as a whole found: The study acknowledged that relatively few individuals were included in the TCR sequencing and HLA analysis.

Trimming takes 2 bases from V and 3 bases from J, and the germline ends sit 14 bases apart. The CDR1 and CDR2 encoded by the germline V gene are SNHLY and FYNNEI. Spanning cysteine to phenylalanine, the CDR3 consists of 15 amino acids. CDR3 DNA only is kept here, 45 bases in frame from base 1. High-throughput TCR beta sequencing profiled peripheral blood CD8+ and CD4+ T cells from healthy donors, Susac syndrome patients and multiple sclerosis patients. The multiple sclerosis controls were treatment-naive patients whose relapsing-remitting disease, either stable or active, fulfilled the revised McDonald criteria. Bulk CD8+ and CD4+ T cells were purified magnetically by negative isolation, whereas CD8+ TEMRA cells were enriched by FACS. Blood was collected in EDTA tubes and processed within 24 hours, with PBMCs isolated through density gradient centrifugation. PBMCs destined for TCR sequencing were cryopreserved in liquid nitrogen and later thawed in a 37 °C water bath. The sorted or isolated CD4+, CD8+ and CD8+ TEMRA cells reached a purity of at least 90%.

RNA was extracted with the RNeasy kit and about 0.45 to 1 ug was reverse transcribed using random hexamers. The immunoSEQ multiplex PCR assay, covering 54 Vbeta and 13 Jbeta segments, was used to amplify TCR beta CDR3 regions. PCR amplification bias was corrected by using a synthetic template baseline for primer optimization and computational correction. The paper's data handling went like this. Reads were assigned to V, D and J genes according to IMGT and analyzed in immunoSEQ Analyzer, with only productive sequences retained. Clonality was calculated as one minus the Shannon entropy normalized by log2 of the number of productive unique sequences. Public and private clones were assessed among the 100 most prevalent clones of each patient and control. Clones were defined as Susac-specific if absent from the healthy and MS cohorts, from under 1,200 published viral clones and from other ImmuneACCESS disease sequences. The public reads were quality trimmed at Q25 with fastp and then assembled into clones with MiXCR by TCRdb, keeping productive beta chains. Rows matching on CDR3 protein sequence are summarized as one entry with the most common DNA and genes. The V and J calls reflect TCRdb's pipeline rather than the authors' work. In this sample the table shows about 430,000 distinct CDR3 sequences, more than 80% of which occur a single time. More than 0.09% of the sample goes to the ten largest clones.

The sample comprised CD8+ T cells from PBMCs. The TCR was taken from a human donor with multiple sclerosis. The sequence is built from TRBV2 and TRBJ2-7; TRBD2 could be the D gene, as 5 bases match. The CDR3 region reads CASSEPPGSDYEQYF. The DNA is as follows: TGTGCCAGCAGTGAACCCCCGGGATCAGACTACGAGCAGTACTTC.